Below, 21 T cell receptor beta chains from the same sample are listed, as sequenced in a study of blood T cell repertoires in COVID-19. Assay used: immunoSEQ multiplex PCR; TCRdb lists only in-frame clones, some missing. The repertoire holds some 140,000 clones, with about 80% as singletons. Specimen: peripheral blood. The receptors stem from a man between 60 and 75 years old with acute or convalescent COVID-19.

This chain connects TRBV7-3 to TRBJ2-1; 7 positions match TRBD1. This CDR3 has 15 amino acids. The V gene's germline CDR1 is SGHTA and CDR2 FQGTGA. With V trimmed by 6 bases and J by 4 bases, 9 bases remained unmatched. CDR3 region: CASSLEGQVYNEQFF. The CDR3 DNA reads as TGTGCCAGCAGTTTAGAAGGACAGGTTTACAATGAGCAGTTCTTC.

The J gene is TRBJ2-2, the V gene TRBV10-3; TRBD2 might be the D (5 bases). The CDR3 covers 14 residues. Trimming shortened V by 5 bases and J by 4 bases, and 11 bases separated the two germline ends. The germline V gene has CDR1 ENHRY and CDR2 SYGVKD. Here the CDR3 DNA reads TGTGCCATCAGTTCCCCGGGGAGCACCGGGGAGCTGTTTTTT. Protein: CAISSPGSTGELFF.

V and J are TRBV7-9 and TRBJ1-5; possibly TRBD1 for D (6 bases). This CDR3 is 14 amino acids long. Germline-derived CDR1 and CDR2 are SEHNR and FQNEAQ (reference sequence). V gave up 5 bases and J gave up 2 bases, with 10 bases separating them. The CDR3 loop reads CASSADSRNQPQHF. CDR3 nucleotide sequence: TGTGCCAGCAGCGCGGACAGCCGCAATCAGCCCCAGCATTTT.

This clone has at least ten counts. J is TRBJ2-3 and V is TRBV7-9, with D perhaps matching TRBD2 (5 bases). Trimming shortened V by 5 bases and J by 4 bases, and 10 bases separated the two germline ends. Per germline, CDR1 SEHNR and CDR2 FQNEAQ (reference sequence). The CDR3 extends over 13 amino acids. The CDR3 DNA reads TGTGCCAGCAGCCCCCGAGGGCCAGATACGCAGTATTTT. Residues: CASSPRGPDTQYF.

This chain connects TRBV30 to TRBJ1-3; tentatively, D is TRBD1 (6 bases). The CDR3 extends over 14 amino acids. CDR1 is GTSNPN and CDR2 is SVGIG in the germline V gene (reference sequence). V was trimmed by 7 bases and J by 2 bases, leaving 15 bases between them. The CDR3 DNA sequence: TGTGCCTTGGTGGGGGGGCATGCTGGAAACACCATATATTTT. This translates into CALVGGHAGNTIYF.

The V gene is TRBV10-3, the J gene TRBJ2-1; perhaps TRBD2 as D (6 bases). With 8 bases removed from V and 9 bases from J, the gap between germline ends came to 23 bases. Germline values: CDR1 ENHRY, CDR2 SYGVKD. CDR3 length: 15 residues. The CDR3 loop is CAIATTGGMVGEQFF. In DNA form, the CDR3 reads TGTGCCATCGCTACTACTGGCGGGATGGTAGGTGAGCAGTTCTTC.

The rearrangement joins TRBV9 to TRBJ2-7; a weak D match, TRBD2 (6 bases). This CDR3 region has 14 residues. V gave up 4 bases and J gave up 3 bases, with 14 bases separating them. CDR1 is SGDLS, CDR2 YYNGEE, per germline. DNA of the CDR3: TGTGCCAGCAGCCCCGGGCGGGGAGACTACGAGCAGTACTTC. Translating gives CASSPGRGDYEQYF.

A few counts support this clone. CDR3 in amino acids: CASSPLPPGLAGAAEQYF. The DNA for the CDR3 is TGTGCCAGCAGTCCGCTCCCCCCGGGACTAGCGGGAGCGGCTGAGCAGTACTTC. V is TRBV27 and J is TRBJ2-7; 14 bases align to TRBD2. CDR1 is MNHEY, CDR2 SMNVEV, per germline (reference sequence). With 5 bases clipped from V and 7 bases from J, the junction kept 16 bases outside the gene matches. The CDR3 is 18 amino acids.

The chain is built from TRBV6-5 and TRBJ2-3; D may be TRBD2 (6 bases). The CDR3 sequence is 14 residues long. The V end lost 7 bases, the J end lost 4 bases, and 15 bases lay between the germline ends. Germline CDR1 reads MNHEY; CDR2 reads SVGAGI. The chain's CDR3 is CASTFGGGADTQYF. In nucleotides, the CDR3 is TGTGCCAGCACTTTCGGGGGAGGTGCAGATACGCAGTATTTT.

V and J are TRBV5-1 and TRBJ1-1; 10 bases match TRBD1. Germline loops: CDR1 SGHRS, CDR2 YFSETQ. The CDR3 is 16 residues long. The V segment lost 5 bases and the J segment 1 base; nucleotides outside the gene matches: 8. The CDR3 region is CASRPTGGIWNTEAFF. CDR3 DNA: TGCGCCAGCAGGCCGACAGGGGGCATATGGAACACTGAAGCTTTCTTT.

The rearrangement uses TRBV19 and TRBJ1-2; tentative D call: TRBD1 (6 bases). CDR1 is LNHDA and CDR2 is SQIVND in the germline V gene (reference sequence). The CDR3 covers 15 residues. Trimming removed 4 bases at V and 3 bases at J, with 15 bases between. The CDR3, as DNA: TGTGCCAGTAGTACCACCGGACAGTGGCACTATGGCTACACCTTC. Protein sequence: CASSTTGQWHYGYTF.

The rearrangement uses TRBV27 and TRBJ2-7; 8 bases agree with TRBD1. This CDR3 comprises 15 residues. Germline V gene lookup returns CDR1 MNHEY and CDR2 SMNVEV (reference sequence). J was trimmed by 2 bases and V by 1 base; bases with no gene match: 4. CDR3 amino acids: CASSLLGQDTYEQYF. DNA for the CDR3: TGTGCCAGCAGTTTATTGGGACAGGACACCTACGAGCAGTACTTC.

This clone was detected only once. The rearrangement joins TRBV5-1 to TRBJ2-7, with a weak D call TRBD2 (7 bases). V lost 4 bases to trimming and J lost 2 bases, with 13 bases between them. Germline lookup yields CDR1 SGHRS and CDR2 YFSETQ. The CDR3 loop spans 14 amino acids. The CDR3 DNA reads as TGCGCCAGCAGCCCCGGGGGGCCGGCCTACGAGCAGTACTTC. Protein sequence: CASSPGGPAYEQYF.

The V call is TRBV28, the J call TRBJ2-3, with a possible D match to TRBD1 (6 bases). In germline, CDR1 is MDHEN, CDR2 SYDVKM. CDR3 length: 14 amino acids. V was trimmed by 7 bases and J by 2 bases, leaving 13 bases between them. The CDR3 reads CASIPGHNTDTQYF. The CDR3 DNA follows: TGTGCCAGCATTCCGGGACACAACACAGATACGCAGTATTTT.

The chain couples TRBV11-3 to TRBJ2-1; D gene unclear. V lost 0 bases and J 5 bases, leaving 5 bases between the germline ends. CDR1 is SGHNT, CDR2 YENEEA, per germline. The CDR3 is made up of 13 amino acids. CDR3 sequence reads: CASSLDRDNEQFF. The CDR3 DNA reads TGTGCCAGCAGCTTAGATCGGGACAATGAGCAGTTCTTC.

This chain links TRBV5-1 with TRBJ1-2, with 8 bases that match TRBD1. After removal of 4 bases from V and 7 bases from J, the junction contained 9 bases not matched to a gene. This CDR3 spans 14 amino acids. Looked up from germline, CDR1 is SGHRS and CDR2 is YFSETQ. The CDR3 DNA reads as TGCGCCAGCAGCCCGGACAGGGCACGGGGTGGCTACACCTTC. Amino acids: CASSPDRARGGYTF.

The CDR3: CASAPWGRTNSPLHF. The DNA of the CDR3 is TGTGCCAGCGCTCCCTGGGGGCGGACTAATTCACCCCTCCACTTT. This rearrangement joins TRBV28 to TRBJ1-6, with D possibly TRBD1 on 6 matching bases. Germline loops: CDR1 MDHEN, CDR2 SYDVKM. Trimming removed 8 bases at V and 6 bases at J, with 17 bases between. The CDR3 runs to 15 residues.

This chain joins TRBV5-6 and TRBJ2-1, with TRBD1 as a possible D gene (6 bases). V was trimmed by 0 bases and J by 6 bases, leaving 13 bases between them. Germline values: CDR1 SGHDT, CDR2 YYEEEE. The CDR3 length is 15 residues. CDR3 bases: TGTGCCAGCAGCTTGGATCCAGGGGTTAGCAATGAGCAGTTCTTC. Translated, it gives CASSLDPGVSNEQFF.

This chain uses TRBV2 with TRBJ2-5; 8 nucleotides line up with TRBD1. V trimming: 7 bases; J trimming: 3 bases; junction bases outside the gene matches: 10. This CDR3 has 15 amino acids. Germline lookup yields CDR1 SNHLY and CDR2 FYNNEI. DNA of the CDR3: TGTGCCAGCAACGTGCTAGGACAGGGCAAAGAGACCCAGTACTTC. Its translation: CASNVLGQGKETQYF.

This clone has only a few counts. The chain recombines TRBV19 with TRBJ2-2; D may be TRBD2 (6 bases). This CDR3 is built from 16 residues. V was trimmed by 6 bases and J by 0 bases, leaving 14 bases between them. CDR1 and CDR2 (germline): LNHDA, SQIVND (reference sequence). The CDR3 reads CASRYLGTSNTGELFF. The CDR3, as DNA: TGTGCCAGTAGGTATTTAGGGACTTCGAACACCGGGGAGCTGTTTTTT.

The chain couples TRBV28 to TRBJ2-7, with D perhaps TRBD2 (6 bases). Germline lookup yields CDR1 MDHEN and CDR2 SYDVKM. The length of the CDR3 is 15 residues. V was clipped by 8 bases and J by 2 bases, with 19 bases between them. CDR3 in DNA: TGTGCCAGCCTTTCCCCGGGACGGGGGACCTACGAGCAGTACTTC. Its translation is CASLSPGRGTYEQYF. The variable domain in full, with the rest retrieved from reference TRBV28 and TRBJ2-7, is DVKVTQSSRYLVKRTGEKVFLECVQDMDHENMFWYRQDPGLGLRLIYFSYDVKMKEKGDIPEGYSVSREKKERFSLILESASTNQTSMYLCASLSPGRGTYEQYFGPGTRLTVT.